Below, 9 T cell receptor beta chains from the same sample are listed, as sequenced in a study of blood T cell repertoires in COVID-19. Method: immunoSEQ multiplex PCR; TCRdb's copy keeps in-frame clones and lacks some. This repertoire shows 200,000 to 250,000 clones, 90% to 95% found once; its top ten account for roughly 1.2%. The specimen was peripheral blood. All receptors come from a man aged 30-40 years with acute or convalescent COVID-19.

This chain links TRBV14 with TRBJ1-3; D unresolved. Trimming took 1 base from V and 4 from J, leaving 14 bases between them. CDR3 size: 16 residues. Germline V gene data show CDR1 as SGHDN and CDR2 as FVKESK. CDR3 DNA: TGTGCCAGCAGCCAAGGGGGTGGATCTAGCGGAAACACCATATATTTT. Translated, it gives CASSQGGGSSGNTIYF.

The chain is built from TRBV27 and TRBJ2-7, with 8 bases fitting TRBD2. The CDR3 extends over 14 amino acids. Trimming cost V 2 bases and J 2 bases; bases outside gene matches: 2. CDR1 is MNHEY and CDR2 is SMNVEV in the germline V gene (reference sequence). The CDR3: CASSLAGGPYEQYF. The CDR3 DNA follows: TGTGCCAGCAGTTTAGCGGGAGGACCCTACGAGCAGTACTTC.

The rearrangement links TRBV10-3 to TRBJ1-1; 11 positions match TRBD1. Germline V lookup: CDR1 ENHRY, CDR2 SYGVKD. The CDR3 consists of 13 residues. Trimming cost V 8 bases and J 1 base; bases outside gene matches: 0. Here the CDR3 reads CAIGQGANTEAFF. The CDR3 DNA reads TGTGCCATCGGACAGGGGGCGAACACTGAAGCTTTCTTT.

This clone was seen a single time. The J gene is TRBJ2-7, the V gene TRBV11-2; 10 nucleotides agree with TRBD2. There are 15 residues in the CDR3. Trimming at V came to 5 bases and at J to 6 bases, leaving 10 bases not matched to a gene. CDR1 is SGHAT, CDR2 FQNNGV, per germline. The chain's CDR3 is CASSPQSGRASEQYF. CDR3 DNA sequence: TGTGCCAGCAGCCCCCAGAGCGGGAGGGCTAGCGAGCAGTACTTC.

About this clone itself: Germline is not matched at one junction end, which may reflect a read error. This chain links TRBV11-2 with TRBJ1-3, with 9 bases matching TRBD1. Per germline, CDR1 SGHAT and CDR2 FQNNGV. The CDR3 loop spans 14 amino acids. The CDR3 coding sequence is TGTGCCAGCAGCCCGATCCCGAAAATCGGGACAGGGAATTTT. It encodes CASSPIPKIGTGNF.

CDR3 DNA sequence: TGCGCCAGCAGCCAGCGGTGGGGGGACTACGAGCAGTACTTC. Protein product: CASSQRWGDYEQYF. The rearrangement links TRBV4-1 to TRBJ2-7; tentative D call: TRBD2 (6 bases). Between the trimmed V and J ends, which lost 3 bases and 3 bases, there was a span of 12 bases. Germline lookup yields CDR1 MGHRA and CDR2 YSYEKL. The length of the CDR3 is 14 residues.

This sequence joins TRBV28 and TRBJ1-5, with 7 bases lining up with TRBD1. CDR1 and CDR2 (germline): MDHEN, SYDVKM. The ends lost 4 bases at V and 3 bases at J; junction bases unmatched: 6. This CDR3 region has 15 residues. This CDR3 is CASSWARGNNQPQHF. For the CDR3, the DNA is TGTGCCAGCAGTTGGGCCAGGGGGAACAATCAGCCCCAGCATTTT. Looking up the rest from reference TRBV28 and TRBJ1-5 gives the full variable domain: DVKVTQSSRYLVKRTGEKVFLECVQDMDHENMFWYRQDPGLGLRLIYFSYDVKMKEKGDIPEGYSVSREKKERFSLILESASTNQTSMYLCASSWARGNNQPQHFGDGTRLSIL.

The rearrangement uses TRBV2 and TRBJ2-7; 7 nucleotides line up with TRBD2. J lost 6 bases, V lost 0 bases, and 11 bases had no gene match. Germline CDR1 and CDR2: SNHLY and FYNNEI. This CDR3 has 16 amino acids. CDR3 nucleotide sequence: TGTGCCAGCAGTGAAGCTGTGGCGGGGGTCATGTGCGAGCAGTACTTC. Encoded protein: CASSEAVAGVMCEQYF.

The sample holds one count of this clone. The chain links TRBV30 to TRBJ1-3; D is unclear. Per the germline V gene, CDR1 is GTSNPN and CDR2 is SVGIG (reference sequence). The germline V and J ends were trimmed by 0 bases and 4 bases, with 22 bases remaining between them. This CDR3 contains 18 residues. The CDR3 reads CAWSVQISGPVRGNTIYF. The CDR3 region has the DNA TGTGCCTGGAGTGTACAGATTTCTGGGCCCGTACGAGGAAACACCATATATTTT.